The subject of this entry is one TCR beta chain. Its antigen remains unknown. Arm-PCR of CDR3 regions with iRepertoire HTBI primers generated TCR beta libraries. TCRdb fed the multiplex PCR reads into MiXCR, producing one record per CDR3 protein. The sample holds around 430,000 distinct CDR3 sequences, roughly 23% seen once. This specimen comes from a study of regulatory T cells in long-lasting Graves disease. Whole-study results and caveats: Comparison showed that persistent patients shared more public clonotypes (over 2,500) than new patients (about 970). Persistent disease showed a preference for TRBV28, TRBJ1-2 and TRBJ2-5.

V lost 6 bases and J 6 bases, leaving 18 bases between the germline ends. CDR3 length equals 15 residues. Time point in this sample: persistent/refractory GD, antithyroid drugs over 5 years with positive TRAb. TCR sequences were obtained from RNA taken from PBMCs. EDTA tubes collected nine milliliters of peripheral blood. This receptor was taken from a female donor with Graves disease. Source: peripheral blood mononuclear cells (PBMCs), taken when the disease was refractory, from a patient treated with antithyroid drugs. This chain joins TRBV12-3 or TRBV12-4 and TRBJ2-1; D is possibly TRBD1 or TRBD2 (6 bases each). The CDR3 nucleotides are TGTGCCAGCAGCCGAGGGGGGCAGGGTTCCAATGAGCAGTTCTTC. Protein sequence: CASSRGGQGSNEQFF.